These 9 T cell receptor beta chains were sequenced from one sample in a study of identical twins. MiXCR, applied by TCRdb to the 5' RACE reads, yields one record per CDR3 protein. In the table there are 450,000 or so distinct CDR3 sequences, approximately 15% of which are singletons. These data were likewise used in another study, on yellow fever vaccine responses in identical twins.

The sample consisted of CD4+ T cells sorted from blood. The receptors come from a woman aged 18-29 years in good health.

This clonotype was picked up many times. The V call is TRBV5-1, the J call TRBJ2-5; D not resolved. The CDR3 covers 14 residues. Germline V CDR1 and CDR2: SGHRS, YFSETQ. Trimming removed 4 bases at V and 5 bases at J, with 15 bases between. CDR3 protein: CASSTPDLGETQYF. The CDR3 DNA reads TGCGCCAGCAGCACCCCCGACCTCGGGGAGACCCAGTACTTC.

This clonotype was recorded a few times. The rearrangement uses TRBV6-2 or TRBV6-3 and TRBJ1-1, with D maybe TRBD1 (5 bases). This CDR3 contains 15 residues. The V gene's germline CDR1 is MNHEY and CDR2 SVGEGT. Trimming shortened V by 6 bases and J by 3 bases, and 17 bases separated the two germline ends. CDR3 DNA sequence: TGTGCCAGCAGCAGAGCGTTCAGGGAGCACACTGAAGCTTTCTTT. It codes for CASSRAFREHTEAFF.

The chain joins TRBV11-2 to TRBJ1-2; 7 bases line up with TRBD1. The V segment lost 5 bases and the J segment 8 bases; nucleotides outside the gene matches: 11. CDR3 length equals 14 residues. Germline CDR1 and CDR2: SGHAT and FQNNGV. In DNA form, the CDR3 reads TGTGCCAGCAGCGTCAGGGGGTCGGAGGAAGGCTACACCTTC. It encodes CASSVRGSEEGYTF.

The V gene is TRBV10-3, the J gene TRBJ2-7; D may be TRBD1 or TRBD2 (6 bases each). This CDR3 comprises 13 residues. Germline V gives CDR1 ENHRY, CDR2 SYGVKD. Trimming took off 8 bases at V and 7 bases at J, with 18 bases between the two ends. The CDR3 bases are TGTGCCATCGGAGTCGGGGGCGCGGGGGAGCAGTACTTC. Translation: CAIGVGGAGEQYF.

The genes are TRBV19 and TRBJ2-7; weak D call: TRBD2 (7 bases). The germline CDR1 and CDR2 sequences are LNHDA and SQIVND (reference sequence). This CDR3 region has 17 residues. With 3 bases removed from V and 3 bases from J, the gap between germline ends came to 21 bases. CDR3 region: CASSISRGADQLYEQYF. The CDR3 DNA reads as TGTGCCAGTAGTATTTCTCGGGGGGCCGATCAGCTCTACGAGCAGTACTTC.

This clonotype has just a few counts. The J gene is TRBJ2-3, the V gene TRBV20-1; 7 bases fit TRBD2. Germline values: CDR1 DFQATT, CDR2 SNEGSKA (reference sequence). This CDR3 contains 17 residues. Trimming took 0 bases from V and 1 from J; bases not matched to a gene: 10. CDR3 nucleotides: TGCAGTGCTAGAGACGGGAGGAGGCTAGCGGGCACAGATACGCAGTATTTT. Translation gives CSARDGRRLAGTDTQYF.

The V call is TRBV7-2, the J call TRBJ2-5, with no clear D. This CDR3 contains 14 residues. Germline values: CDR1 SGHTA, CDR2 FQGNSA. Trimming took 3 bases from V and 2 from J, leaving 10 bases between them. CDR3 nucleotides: TGTGCCAGCAGCTTCCGTCGACTGCAAGAGACCCAGTACTTC. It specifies CASSFRRLQETQYF.

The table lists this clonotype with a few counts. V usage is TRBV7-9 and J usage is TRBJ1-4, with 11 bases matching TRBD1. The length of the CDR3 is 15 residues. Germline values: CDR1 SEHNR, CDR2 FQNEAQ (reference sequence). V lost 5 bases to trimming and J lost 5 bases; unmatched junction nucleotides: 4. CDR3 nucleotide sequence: TGTGCCAGCAGCCCCGGGACAGGGGGAAATGAAAAACTGTTTTTT. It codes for CASSPGTGGNEKLFF.

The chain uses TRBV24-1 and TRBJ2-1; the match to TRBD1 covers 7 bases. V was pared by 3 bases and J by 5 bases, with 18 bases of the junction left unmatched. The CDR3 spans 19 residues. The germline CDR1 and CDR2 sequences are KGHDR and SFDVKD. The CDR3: CATSDPEPKPGQLNNEQFF. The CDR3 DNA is TGTGCCACCAGTGATCCTGAGCCCAAGCCGGGACAGTTAAACAATGAGCAGTTCTTC.